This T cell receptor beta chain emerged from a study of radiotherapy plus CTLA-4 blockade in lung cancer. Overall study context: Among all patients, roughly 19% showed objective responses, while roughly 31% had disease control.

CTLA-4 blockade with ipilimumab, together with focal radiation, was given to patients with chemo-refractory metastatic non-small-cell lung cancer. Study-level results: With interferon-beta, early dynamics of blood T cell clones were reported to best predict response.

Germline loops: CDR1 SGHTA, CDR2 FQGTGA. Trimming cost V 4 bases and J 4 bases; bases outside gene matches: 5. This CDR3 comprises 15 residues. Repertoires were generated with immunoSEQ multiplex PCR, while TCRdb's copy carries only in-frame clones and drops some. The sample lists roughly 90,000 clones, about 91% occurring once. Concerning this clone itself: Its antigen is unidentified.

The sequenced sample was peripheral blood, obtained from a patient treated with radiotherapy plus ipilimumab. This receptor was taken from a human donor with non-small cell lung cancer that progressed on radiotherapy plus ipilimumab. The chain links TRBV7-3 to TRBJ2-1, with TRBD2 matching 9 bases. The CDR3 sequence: CASSSTSGHYNEQFF. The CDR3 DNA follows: TGTGCCAGCAGCTCCACTAGCGGGCATTACAATGAGCAGTTCTTC.